This T cell receptor (beta chain) was found in a study of radiation and T cells in renal cell carcinoma. Findings of the study overall: Without pretreatment biopsies, baseline tumor clonotype presence was undetermined.

Comments on this clone: Its antigen is unknown.

Described time point: baseline pretreatment blood. The treatment was: 15 Gy SBRT to primary tumor, nephrectomy 4 weeks later. Radiation-treated patients gave blood at baseline, week 2 and week 4. Here immunoSEQ multiplex PCR was the method, and the copy in TCRdb shows in-frame clones only, minus some. The sample records 110,000 to 150,000 clones, roughly 88% being singletons. The sequences come from blood, collected from a patient whose treatment included radiotherapy and nephrectomy. The sequence was obtained from a woman aged 45-65 years with renal cell carcinoma.

This chain's CDR3 is CASSLNTDTQYF. CDR3 nucleotide sequence: TGTGCCAGCAGCCTAAACACAGATACGCAGTATTTT. V and J are TRBV5-6 and TRBJ2-3, with unresolved D. CDR3 length: 12 residues. Per germline, CDR1 SGHDT and CDR2 YYEEEE. V was pared by 4 bases and J by 2 bases, with 5 bases between. Based on the CDR3 plus reference TRBV5-6 and TRBJ2-3, the full variable domain is DAGVTQSPTHLIKTRGQQVTLRCSPKSGHDTVSWYQQALGQGPQFIFQYYEEEERQRGNFPDRFSGHQFPNYSSELNVNALLLGDSALYLCASSLNTDTQYFGPGTRLTVL.